The source of this T cell receptor beta chain is a study of kidney transplant recipient with SARS-CoV-2 infection. The CDR3 spans 17 residues. The germline V and J ends were trimmed by 4 bases and 4 bases, with 22 bases remaining between them. Germline values: CDR1 MNHEY, CDR2 SVGAGI. TCRdb ran MiXCR on the reads and lists one entry per CDR3 protein. The data hold 250,000 or so distinct CDR3 sequences, with more than 25% observed a single time. The receptor was derived from a male patient aged 30 to 40 who had COVID-19 and was a kidney transplant recipient. The graft donor may have contributed some T cells. The input for sequencing was a blood sample, taken at baseline and on roughly day 120 from a kidney transplant recipient. The rearrangement joins TRBV6-5 to TRBJ1-2; D call uncertain. DNA for the CDR3: TGTGCCAGCAGTTGTCAGAAGGAATGTAGAAAGACCTATGGCTACACCTTC. This encodes CASSCQKECRKTYGYTF.